This T cell receptor (beta chain) was sequenced during a study of cytotoxic CD8 clonotypes in ibrutinib-treated CLL. Study-wide context: The patient breakdown showed approximately ten relapsed/refractory and some 16 treatment-naive cases, with approximately 18 IGHV unmutated. When averaged across all of the samples, the counts came to some 250,000 productive templates and about 90,000 productive rearrangements. Responses: around 24 partial, 2 complete; after median approximately 67 months, around 15 stayed remitted, approximately twelve progressed.

The CDR3 is 16 amino acids. Germline-derived CDR1 and CDR2 are MNHEY and SMNVEV (reference sequence). Trimming removed 3 bases from V and 5 bases from J, with 16 bases in between. Worth noting for this clone: Its target is not known.

Generated by immunoSEQ multiplex PCR, the TCRdb table keeps only in-frame clones and is missing some. Of roughly 150,000 clones in the sample, roughly 77% are singletons; the top ten hold about 1.9%. The study's findings and limits: Progressing and sustained-remission patients had different sampling times.

The gene calls are TRBV27 and TRBJ2-2, with D possibly matching TRBD1 (5 bases). This clonotype was obtained from a human donor with chronic lymphocytic leukemia. Sample: PBMCs, taken after 12 months of ibrutinib treatment. Here the CDR3 reads CASSFWGTGWTGELFF. CDR3 in DNA: TGTGCCAGCAGTTTCTGGGGAACAGGATGGACCGGGGAGCTGTTTTTT.